A selection of T cell receptor beta chains follows, all from one sample in a study of T-cell reconstitution after alpha-beta-depleted transplantation in children. TCRdb re-analysed the PCR reads in MiXCR, keeping a single row per CDR3 protein. Of approximately 630,000 distinct CDR3 sequences detected, around 13% appear once; the ten largest clones hold approximately 0.8%. The sample consisted of PBMCs, taken before TCRalphabeta/CD19-depleted stem cell transplant. These receptors originate from a girl aged 2 to 10 with congenital amegakaryocytic thrombocytopenia, due to receive a stem cell transplant. Each CDR3 is given with its conserved first and last residue. The order of the fields is J gene, D gene, clone size, V gene, CDR3 DNA, CDR3 protein. D genes are given only for firm matches. Clone size appears in some rows only: once, few, many, or a class for an expanded clone.

j_gene: TRBJ1-2; d_gene: -; abundance: many; v_gene: TRBV5-1; CDR3nt: TGCGCCAGCAGCTTGGAACGGATCTATGGCTACACCTTC; CDR3aa: CASSLERIYGYTF
j_gene: TRBJ2-3; d_gene: -; abundance: many; v_gene: TRBV10-3; CDR3nt: TGTGCCATCAGCGGTACAGAAACCGGGGCTCCTCAAGATACGCAGTATTTT; CDR3aa: CAISGTETGAPQDTQYF
j_gene: TRBJ1-1; d_gene: -; abundance: -; v_gene: TRBV20-1; CDR3nt: TGCAGTGCTACCGGCTCTGTTTCAGCTTTCTTT; CDR3aa: CSATGSVSAFF
j_gene: TRBJ2-1; d_gene: TRBD1; abundance: many; v_gene: TRBV20-1; CDR3nt: TGCAGTGCTAGTCTTTGGGACAGGTATTTCTTC; CDR3aa: CSASLWDRYFF
j_gene: TRBJ2-1; d_gene: TRBD2; abundance: -; v_gene: TRBV24-1; CDR3nt: TGTGCCACCAGTGATACAGCGGGGAGCTCCTACAATGAGCAGTTCTTC; CDR3aa: CATSDTAGSSYNEQFF
j_gene: TRBJ1-1; d_gene: -; abundance: many; v_gene: TRBV20-1; CDR3nt: TGCAGTGCTCGCGCCGGAGCTGATTTCTTT; CDR3aa: CSARAGADFF
j_gene: TRBJ1-5; d_gene: -; abundance: -; v_gene: TRBV5-1; CDR3nt: TGCGCCAGCAGCTTGGAAGGGCCGGGGCAGCCCCAGCATTTT; CDR3aa: CASSLEGPGQPQHF
j_gene: TRBJ2-1; d_gene: -; abundance: many; v_gene: TRBV25-1; CDR3nt: TGTGCCAGCGCCCGGTACAATGAGCAGTTCTTC; CDR3aa: CASARYNEQFF
j_gene: TRBJ2-3; d_gene: TRBD2; abundance: many; v_gene: TRBV29-1; CDR3nt: TGCAGCGTTGCTCTAGGGACTAGCGGCACAGATACGCAGTATTTT; CDR3aa: CSVALGTSGTDTQYF
j_gene: TRBJ2-5; d_gene: -; abundance: -; v_gene: TRBV7-2; CDR3nt: TGTGCCAGCACCGCGTACGTTTCAGGGCTACGGCAAGAGACCCAGTACTTC; CDR3aa: CASTAYVSGLRQETQYF
j_gene: TRBJ2-3; d_gene: TRBD2; abundance: many; v_gene: TRBV15; CDR3nt: TGTGCCACCTCATCAGCTAGCGGGATGTCGGGTACGCAGTATTTT; CDR3aa: CATSSASGMSGTQYF
j_gene: TRBJ2-1; d_gene: TRBD2; abundance: many; v_gene: TRBV29-1; CDR3nt: TGCAGCGTTCAAGGTGTGCTAGCGGCCTCCTACAATGAGCAGTTCTTC; CDR3aa: CSVQGVLAASYNEQFF
j_gene: TRBJ2-2; d_gene: -; abundance: few; v_gene: TRBV7-8; CDR3nt: TGTGCCAGCAGCTCGACCGAGAACACCGGGGAGCTGTTTTTT; CDR3aa: CASSSTENTGELFF
j_gene: TRBJ1-2; d_gene: TRBD1; abundance: few; v_gene: TRBV25-1; CDR3nt: TGTGCCAGCACGACAGGGACCCTCTACACCTTC; CDR3aa: CASTTGTLYTF
j_gene: TRBJ2-1; d_gene: -; abundance: many; v_gene: TRBV12-3/TRBV12-4; CDR3nt: TGTGCCAGCAGTTTGAGGGTTCGGGGAGATGAGCAGTTCTTC; CDR3aa: CASSLRVRGDEQFF
j_gene: TRBJ1-2; d_gene: TRBD1; abundance: -; v_gene: TRBV12-3/TRBV12-4; CDR3nt: TGTGCCAGCAGTCTTCTCCTGATCCGGGACAGCCCTAACTATGGCTACACCTTC; CDR3aa: CASSLLLIRDSPNYGYTF
j_gene: TRBJ2-3; d_gene: -; abundance: -; v_gene: TRBV7-9; CDR3nt: TGTGCCAGCAGCTTATTTTATGGGGGCACAGATACGCAGTATTTT; CDR3aa: CASSLFYGGTDTQYF
j_gene: TRBJ2-5; d_gene: -; abundance: few; v_gene: TRBV4-1; CDR3nt: TGCGCCAGCAGCCAAGATCTGGTGAGGGAGACCCAGTACTTC; CDR3aa: CASSQDLVRETQYF
j_gene: TRBJ2-2; d_gene: -; abundance: many; v_gene: TRBV5-1; CDR3nt: TGCGCCAGCAGCGATCCCGGGGAGCTGTTTTTT; CDR3aa: CASSDPGELFF
j_gene: TRBJ2-3; d_gene: TRBD2; abundance: many; v_gene: TRBV10-3; CDR3nt: TGTGCCATCAGTGGACCCGGGACTAGCGCAACAGATACGCAGTATTTT; CDR3aa: CAISGPGTSATDTQYF
j_gene: TRBJ2-7; d_gene: TRBD2; abundance: -; v_gene: TRBV4-2; CDR3nt: TGTGCCAGCAGCCCTGGACTAGTACGACCCAAGGACTACGAGCAGTACTTC; CDR3aa: CASSPGLVRPKDYEQYF
j_gene: TRBJ2-1; d_gene: TRBD2; abundance: many; v_gene: TRBV20-1; CDR3nt: TGCAGTGCTAGATTAGCGGGAGGGCCTTACAATGAGCAGTTCTTC; CDR3aa: CSARLAGGPYNEQFF
j_gene: TRBJ2-4; d_gene: -; abundance: many; v_gene: TRBV5-1; CDR3nt: TGCGCCAGCAGCACTGGACCTCTCTCGGACATTCAGTACTTC; CDR3aa: CASSTGPLSDIQYF
j_gene: TRBJ2-3; d_gene: -; abundance: many; v_gene: TRBV12-3/TRBV12-4; CDR3nt: TGTGCCAGCAGTCCGGAGCCTCTCACAGATACGCAGTATTTT; CDR3aa: CASSPEPLTDTQYF
j_gene: TRBJ2-1; d_gene: TRBD2; abundance: many; v_gene: TRBV6-1; CDR3nt: TGTGCCAGCAGCCCCCCTAGCGGGAGTCTAGATGAGCAGTTCTTC; CDR3aa: CASSPPSGSLDEQFF
j_gene: TRBJ1-1; d_gene: -; abundance: many; v_gene: TRBV4-1; CDR3nt: TGCGCCAGCAGCCAGCCACCCCCAGGGAGGGCTGAAGCTTTCTTT; CDR3aa: CASSQPPPGRAEAFF
j_gene: TRBJ1-1; d_gene: -; abundance: many; v_gene: TRBV12-3/TRBV12-4; CDR3nt: TGTGCCAGCAGTTTACTAGGGAAAGCGAGTCCTGAAGCTTTCTTT; CDR3aa: CASSLLGKASPEAFF
j_gene: TRBJ2-5; d_gene: TRBD2; abundance: many; v_gene: TRBV10-3; CDR3nt: TGTGCCATCAGTGAGACTACAGGGTTAGCGGGACCTGAGACCCAGTACTTC; CDR3aa: CAISETTGLAGPETQYF
j_gene: TRBJ2-4; d_gene: -; abundance: few; v_gene: TRBV4-1; CDR3nt: TGCGCCAGCAGGCCGGGCCCGGGGACAAAAAACATTCAGTACTTC; CDR3aa: CASRPGPGTKNIQYF
j_gene: TRBJ2-1; d_gene: TRBD2; abundance: few; v_gene: TRBV20-1; CDR3nt: TGCAGTGCTAAATTCAGCGGGAGATTTCATGAGCAGTTCTTC; CDR3aa: CSAKFSGRFHEQFF
j_gene: TRBJ2-2; d_gene: -; abundance: -; v_gene: TRBV5-1; CDR3nt: TGCGCCAGCAGCCCCGGGGATGGGACGAACACCGGGGAGCTGTTTTTT; CDR3aa: CASSPGDGTNTGELFF
j_gene: TRBJ2-7; d_gene: -; abundance: many; v_gene: TRBV12-5; CDR3nt: TGTGCTAGTGGTTTCGAACCCTACGAGCAGTACTTC; CDR3aa: CASGFEPYEQYF
j_gene: TRBJ2-1; d_gene: TRBD2; abundance: many; v_gene: TRBV5-1; CDR3nt: TGCGCCAGCAGCCCTGGGACTAGCGTGATTTCTTACAATGAGCAGTTCTTC; CDR3aa: CASSPGTSVISYNEQFF
j_gene: TRBJ2-7; d_gene: TRBD1; abundance: -; v_gene: TRBV5-1; CDR3nt: TGCGCCAGCGGGCTTGAGGACAGGGCCTACGAGCAGTACTTC; CDR3aa: CASGLEDRAYEQYF
j_gene: TRBJ2-5; d_gene: -; abundance: -; v_gene: TRBV5-1; CDR3nt: TGCGCCAGCAGCGACGCTATCCTCGCTAGGGAGACCCAGTACTTC; CDR3aa: CASSDAILARETQYF
j_gene: TRBJ2-2; d_gene: -; abundance: -; v_gene: TRBV7-8; CDR3nt: TGTGCCAGCAGCCCTTATCCGGGGGGCATCGGGGAGCTGTTTTTT; CDR3aa: CASSPYPGGIGELFF
j_gene: TRBJ2-3; d_gene: -; abundance: -; v_gene: TRBV5-1; CDR3nt: TGCGCCAGCAGCTTGTGGGGGCGGGAGAGCACAGATACGCAGTATTTT; CDR3aa: CASSLWGRESTDTQYF
j_gene: TRBJ2-3; d_gene: TRBD2; abundance: many; v_gene: TRBV18; CDR3nt: TGTGCCAGCTCACCACAGTCTCCTAGCGGGTACCTAGCCACAGATACGCAGTATTTT; CDR3aa: CASSPQSPSGYLATDTQYF
j_gene: TRBJ2-7; d_gene: -; abundance: many; v_gene: TRBV6-1; CDR3nt: TGTGCCAGCAGCCAATCCGGGACGTCCTACGAGCAGTACTTC; CDR3aa: CASSQSGTSYEQYF
j_gene: TRBJ2-3; d_gene: -; abundance: many; v_gene: TRBV5-1; CDR3nt: TGCGCCAGCAGAAAAAGCACAGATACGCAGTATTTT; CDR3aa: CASRKSTDTQYF
j_gene: TRBJ2-1; d_gene: -; abundance: many; v_gene: TRBV20-1; CDR3nt: TGCAGTGCTGACAGAGGAAGGGGGATTGGTGAGCAGTTCTTC; CDR3aa: CSADRGRGIGEQFF
j_gene: TRBJ2-3; d_gene: -; abundance: once; v_gene: TRBV30; CDR3nt: TGTGCCTGGAGGGGGCTCAACACAGATACGCAGTATTTT; CDR3aa: CAWRGLNTDTQYF
j_gene: TRBJ2-3; d_gene: -; abundance: few; v_gene: TRBV2; CDR3nt: TGTGCCAGCAGTGAAAAGTCAGGGGCAGATACGCAGTATTTT; CDR3aa: CASSEKSGADTQYF
j_gene: TRBJ2-3; d_gene: -; abundance: -; v_gene: TRBV4-2; CDR3nt: TGTGCCAGCAGCGAGACAGTGGATACGCAGTATTTT; CDR3aa: CASSETVDTQYF
j_gene: TRBJ1-1; d_gene: -; abundance: -; v_gene: TRBV5-1; CDR3nt: TGCGCCAGCAGCTTGGGTGTGTTACCGAACACTGAAGCTTTCTTT; CDR3aa: CASSLGVLPNTEAFF
j_gene: TRBJ2-5; d_gene: -; abundance: many; v_gene: TRBV5-1; CDR3nt: TGCGCCAGCAGCTCCCGGACAGAAGAGACCCAGTACTTC; CDR3aa: CASSSRTEETQYF